The 15 T cell receptor beta chains given below trace back to one sample, sequenced in a study of T cell responses to AZD1222 COVID-19 vaccine. Clones were sequenced by immunoSEQ multiplex PCR, and TCRdb holds only the in-frame ones, with some missing. This table has roughly 120,000 clones, around nine tenths appearing once. The material sequenced was peripheral blood, taken 28 days after the second AZD1222 dose. Receptors were obtained from an adult who received the AZD1222 COVID-19 vaccine.

J is TRBJ2-6 and V is TRBV9; D possibly corresponds to TRBD1 (6 bases). V was trimmed by 4 bases and J by 0 bases, leaving 17 bases between them. Germline-derived CDR1 and CDR2 are SGDLS and YYNGEE. The CDR3 extends over 18 amino acids. The chain's CDR3 is CASSRSTGQSSGANVLTF. The CDR3 bases are TGTGCCAGCAGCAGGTCGACGGGACAAAGCTCTGGGGCCAACGTCCTGACTTTC.

The rearrangement links TRBV6-5 to TRBJ1-5; possibly TRBD1 for D (6 bases). This CDR3 comprises 13 residues. V lost 7 bases to trimming and J lost 6 bases, with 13 bases between them. CDR1 is MNHEY, CDR2 SVGAGI, per germline. The CDR3 DNA is TGTGCCAGCAACCAGGGGTTCGGTCAGCCCCAGCATTTT. This translates into CASNQGFGQPQHF.

The rearrangement joins TRBV4-2 to TRBJ2-3, with D perhaps being TRBD1 or TRBD2 (5 bases each). The germline V gene encodes CDR1 LGHNA and CDR2 YNFKEQ. V lost 4 bases and J 5 bases, leaving 19 bases between the germline ends. The CDR3 has 16 residues. In DNA, the CDR3 is TGTGCCAGCAGCCTTCCCTTTGAAGGGGCGGGAGATACGCAGTATTTT. This sequence encodes CASSLPFEGAGDTQYF.

The chain recombines TRBV19 with TRBJ2-7; D is possibly TRBD2 (6 bases). Germline CDR1 reads LNHDA; CDR2 reads SQIVND (reference sequence). This CDR3 has 16 amino acids. Trimming removed 1 base from V and 0 bases from J, with 13 bases in between. DNA of the CDR3: TGTGCCAGTAGTATAGGGTTCAAGCGGGCCTCCTACGAGCAGTACTTC. Encoded protein: CASSIGFKRASYEQYF.

The chain couples TRBV7-9 to TRBJ2-1; 14 bases agree with TRBD2. The V gene's germline CDR1 is SEHNR and CDR2 FQNEAQ (reference sequence). This CDR3 contains 15 residues. With 4 bases clipped from V and 8 bases from J, the junction kept 4 bases outside the gene matches. CDR3 coding DNA: TGTGCCAGCAGCTCTGGGACTAGCGGGAGCGATGAGCAGTTCTTC. Protein sequence: CASSSGTSGSDEQFF.

The sample holds one count of this clone. The gene calls are TRBV5-3 and TRBJ2-2, with TRBD2 matching 8 bases. TRBV5-3 is sorted into the ORF group, with uncertain function. The CDR3 covers 15 residues. V was clipped by 2 bases and J by 3 bases; unmatched bases: 3. CDR3 sequence reads: CARSLAGEDTGELFF. For the CDR3, the DNA is TGTGCCAGAAGCTTAGCGGGAGAAGACACCGGGGAGCTGTTTTTT.

This clone was observed a single time. V gene TRBV7-9 combines with J gene TRBJ2-3, with TRBD2 matching 8 bases. Looked up from germline, CDR1 is SEHNR and CDR2 is FQNEAQ (reference sequence). After removal of 5 bases from V and 4 bases from J, the junction contained 11 bases not matched to a gene. This CDR3 has 16 amino acids. CDR3 protein: CASSPTARGGSDTQYF. The CDR3 DNA reads TGTGCCAGCAGCCCCACCGCCCGGGGGGGCTCAGATACGCAGTATTTT.

The rearrangement joins TRBV7-2 to TRBJ1-1; 7 nucleotides match TRBD1. Per germline, CDR1 SGHTA and CDR2 FQGNSA. The V segment lost 1 base and the J segment 12 bases; nucleotides outside the gene matches: 8. The CDR3 is 13 amino acids. The CDR3 DNA reads as TGTGCCAGCAGCTTAGACAGGGGCGCTGCGTCTTTCTTT. This encodes CASSLDRGAASFF. The variable domain in full, completed from reference TRBV7-2 and TRBJ1-1, reads GAGVSQSPSNKVTEKGKDVELRCDPISGHTALYWYRQSLGQGLEFLIYFQGNSAPDKSGLPSDRFSAERTGGSVSTLTIQRTQQEDSAVYLCASSLDRGAASFFGQGTRLTVV.

The chain employs TRBV25-1 and TRBJ2-7; D ambiguous. V was clipped by 3 bases and J by 7 bases, with 10 bases between them. This CDR3 is built from 12 residues. The germline V gene has CDR1 MGHDK and CDR2 SYGVNS. The CDR3 here is CASSDSSAEQYF. CDR3 sequence (DNA): TGTGCCAGCAGTGATAGTTCGGCTGAGCAGTACTTC.

The rearrangement uses TRBV4-1 and TRBJ2-7; 11 bases map to TRBD2. Trimming cost V 5 bases and J 6 bases; bases outside gene matches: 21. This CDR3 is 19 amino acids long. Germline V gene lookup returns CDR1 MGHRA and CDR2 YSYEKL. CDR3 DNA sequence: TGCGCCAGCAGCTTAAAAGAGGGTAGCGGGAGGGCTCTACCTACCGAGCAGTACTTC. Its protein product is CASSLKEGSGRALPTEQYF.

This clone was picked up one time. V gene TRBV30 combines with J gene TRBJ1-5; D possibly corresponds to TRBD1 (5 bases). The CDR3 length is 15 residues. V was pared by 1 base and J by 0 bases, with 10 bases between. From germline, CDR1 is GTSNPN and CDR2 SVGIG (reference sequence). DNA of the CDR3: TGTGCCTGGAGTGCCGGGACTCATAGCAATCAGCCCCAGCATTTT. It encodes CAWSAGTHSNQPQHF.

The rearrangement uses TRBV5-1 and TRBJ2-3, with D tentatively TRBD1 or TRBD2 (5 bases each). Germline CDR1 and CDR2: SGHRS and YFSETQ. This CDR3 region has 13 residues. V lost 3 bases to trimming and J lost 5 bases, with 10 bases between them. The DNA for the CDR3 is TGCGCCAGCAGCTGGCAGGGAGAAGATACGCAGTATTTT. Its translation: CASSWQGEDTQYF.

The rearrangement links TRBV4-1 to TRBJ1-1, with TRBD1 identical over 7 bases. The CDR3 sequence is 14 residues long. The germline V gene encodes CDR1 MGHRA and CDR2 YSYEKL. The junction had 5 bases not matched to a gene; V was cut back by 2 bases and J by 5 bases. This chain's CDR3 is CASSQQGDGTEAFF. The CDR3 nucleotides read TGCGCCAGCAGCCAACAGGGGGATGGGACTGAAGCTTTCTTT.

The V call is TRBV18, the J call TRBJ1-1; D remains ambiguous. The V end was cut by 6 bases, the J end by 2 bases, with 19 bases between. This CDR3 spans 16 amino acids. Germline CDR1 KGHSH, CDR2 LQKENI. The CDR3 loop reads CASSQTAALINTEAFF. The DNA of the CDR3 is TGTGCCAGCTCCCAGACCGCGGCACTGATTAACACTGAAGCTTTCTTT.

V usage is TRBV6-6 and J usage is TRBJ2-1; D is ambiguous. Germline V gene data show CDR1 as MNHNY and CDR2 as SVGAGI (reference sequence). The V gene lost 0 bases and the J gene lost 8 bases, with 5 bases spanning the gap. The CDR3 spans 12 residues. CDR3: CASSYSIHEQFF. The CDR3 DNA reads as TGTGCCAGCAGTTACTCGATCCATGAGCAGTTCTTC.